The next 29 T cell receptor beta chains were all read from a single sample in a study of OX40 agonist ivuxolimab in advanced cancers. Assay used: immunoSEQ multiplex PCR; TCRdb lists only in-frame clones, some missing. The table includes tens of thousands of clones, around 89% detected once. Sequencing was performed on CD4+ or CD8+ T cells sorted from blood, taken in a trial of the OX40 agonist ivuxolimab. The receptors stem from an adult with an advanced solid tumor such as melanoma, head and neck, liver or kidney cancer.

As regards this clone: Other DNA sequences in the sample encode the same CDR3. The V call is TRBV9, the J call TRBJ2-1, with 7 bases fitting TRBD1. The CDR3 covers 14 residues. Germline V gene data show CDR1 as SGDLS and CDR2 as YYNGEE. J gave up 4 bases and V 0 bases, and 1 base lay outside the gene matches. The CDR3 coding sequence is TGTGCCAGCAGCGTAGGACAGGGTTACAATGAGCAGTTCTTC. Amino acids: CASSVGQGYNEQFF.

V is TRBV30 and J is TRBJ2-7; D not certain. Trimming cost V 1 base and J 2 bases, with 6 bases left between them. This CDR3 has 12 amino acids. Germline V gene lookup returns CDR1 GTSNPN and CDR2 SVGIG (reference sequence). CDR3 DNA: TGTGCCTGGAGTGCAGCTCCCTACGAGCAGTACTTC. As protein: CAWSAAPYEQYF.

Written as DNA, the CDR3 is TGTGCCTGGAGTGCGTCATATAGCAATCAGCCCCAGCATTTT. Amino acid sequence: CAWSASYSNQPQHF. V usage is TRBV30 and J usage is TRBJ1-5; D not resolved. The CDR3 is 14 amino acids. The ends were cut back, 1 base at V and 0 bases at J, with 7 bases in the middle. Germline V gene lookup returns CDR1 GTSNPN and CDR2 SVGIG (reference sequence).

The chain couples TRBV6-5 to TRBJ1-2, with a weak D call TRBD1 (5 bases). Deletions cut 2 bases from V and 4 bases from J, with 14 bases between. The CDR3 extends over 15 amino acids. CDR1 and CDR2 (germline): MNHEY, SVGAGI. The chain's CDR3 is CASSYATWGSYGYTF. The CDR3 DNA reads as TGTGCCAGCAGTTACGCGACGTGGGGGAGCTATGGCTACACCTTC.

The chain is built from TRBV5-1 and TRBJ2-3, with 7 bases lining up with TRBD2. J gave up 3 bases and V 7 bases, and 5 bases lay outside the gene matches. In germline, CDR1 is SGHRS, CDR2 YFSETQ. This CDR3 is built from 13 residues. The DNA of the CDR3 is TGCGCCAGCTGGGGGGGGATTACAGATACGCAGTATTTT. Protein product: CASWGGITDTQYF.

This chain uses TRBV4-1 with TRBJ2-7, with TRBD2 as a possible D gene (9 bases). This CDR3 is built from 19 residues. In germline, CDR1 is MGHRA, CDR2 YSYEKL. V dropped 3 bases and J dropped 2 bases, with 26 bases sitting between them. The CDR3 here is CASSHGQGGWSSGTYEQYF. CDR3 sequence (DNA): TGCGCCAGCAGCCACGGACAGGGCGGTTGGTCTAGCGGGACCTACGAGCAGTACTTC.

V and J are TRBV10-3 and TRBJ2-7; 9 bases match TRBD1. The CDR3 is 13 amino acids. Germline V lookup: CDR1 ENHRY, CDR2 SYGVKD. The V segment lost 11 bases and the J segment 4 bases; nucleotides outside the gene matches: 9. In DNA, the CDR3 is TGTGCCCCCGGGGGACAGGGTCTTTACGAGCAGTACTTC. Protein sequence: CAPGGQGLYEQYF.

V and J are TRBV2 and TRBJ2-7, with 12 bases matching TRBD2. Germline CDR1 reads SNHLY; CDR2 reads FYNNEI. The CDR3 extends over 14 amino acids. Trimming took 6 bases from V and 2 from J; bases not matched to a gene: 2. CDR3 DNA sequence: TGTGCCAGCAGGCTAGCGGGAGGGACCTACGAGCAGTACTTC. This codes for CASRLAGGTYEQYF.

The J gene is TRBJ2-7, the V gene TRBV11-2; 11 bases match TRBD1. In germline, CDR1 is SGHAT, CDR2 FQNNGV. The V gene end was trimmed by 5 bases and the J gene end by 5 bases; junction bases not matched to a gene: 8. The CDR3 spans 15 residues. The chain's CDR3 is CASSTRTGGYHEQYF. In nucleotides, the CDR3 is TGTGCCAGCAGCACCAGGACAGGGGGCTACCACGAGCAGTACTTC. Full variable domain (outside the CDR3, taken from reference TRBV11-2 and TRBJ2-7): EAGVAQSPRYKIIEKRQSVAFWCNPISGHATLYWYQQILGQGPKLLIQFQNNGVVDDSQLPKDRFSAERLKGVDSTLKIQPAKLEDSAVYLCASSTRTGGYHEQYFGPGTRLTVT.

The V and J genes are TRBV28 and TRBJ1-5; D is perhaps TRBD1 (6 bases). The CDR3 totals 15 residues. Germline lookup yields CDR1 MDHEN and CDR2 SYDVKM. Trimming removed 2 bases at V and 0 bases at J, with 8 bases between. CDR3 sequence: CASSLRGSSNQPQHF. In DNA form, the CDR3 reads TGTGCCAGCAGTTTAAGGGGGAGTAGCAATCAGCCCCAGCATTTT. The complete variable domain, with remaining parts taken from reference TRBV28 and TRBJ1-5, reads DVKVTQSSRYLVKRTGEKVFLECVQDMDHENMFWYRQDPGLGLRLIYFSYDVKMKEKGDIPEGYSVSREKKERFSLILESASTNQTSMYLCASSLRGSSNQPQHFGDGTRLSIL.

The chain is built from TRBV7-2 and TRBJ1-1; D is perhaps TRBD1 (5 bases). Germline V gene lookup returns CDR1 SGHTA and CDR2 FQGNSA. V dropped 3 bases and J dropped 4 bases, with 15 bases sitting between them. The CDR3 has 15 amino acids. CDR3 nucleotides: TGTGCCAGCAGCTTGAGACAGTATCCAGGCACTGAAGCTTTCTTT. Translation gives CASSLRQYPGTEAFF.

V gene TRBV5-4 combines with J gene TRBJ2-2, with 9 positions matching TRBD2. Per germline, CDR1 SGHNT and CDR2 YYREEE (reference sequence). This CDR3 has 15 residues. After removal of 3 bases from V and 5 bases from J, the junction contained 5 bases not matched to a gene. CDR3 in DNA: TGTGCCAGCAGCTCGCCCAGCGGGAGGACCGGGGAGCTGTTTTTT. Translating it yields CASSSPSGRTGELFF. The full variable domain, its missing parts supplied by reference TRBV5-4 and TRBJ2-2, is ETGVTQSPTHLIKTRGQQVTLRCSSQSGHNTVSWYQQALGQGPQFIFQYYREEENGRGNFPPRFSGLQFPNYSSELNVNALELDDSALYLCASSSPSGRTGELFFGEGSRLTVL.

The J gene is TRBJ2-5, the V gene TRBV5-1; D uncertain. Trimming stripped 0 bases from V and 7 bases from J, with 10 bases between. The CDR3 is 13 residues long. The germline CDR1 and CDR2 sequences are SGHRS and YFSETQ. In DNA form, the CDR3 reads TGCGCCAGCAGCTTGGACGTGTTTGGGACCCAGTACTTC. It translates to CASSLDVFGTQYF.

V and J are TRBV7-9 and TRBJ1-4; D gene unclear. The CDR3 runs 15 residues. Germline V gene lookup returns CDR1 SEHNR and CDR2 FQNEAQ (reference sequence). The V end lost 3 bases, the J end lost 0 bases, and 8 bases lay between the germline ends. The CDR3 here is CASSFERATNEKLFF. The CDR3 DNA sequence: TGTGCCAGCAGCTTTGAGCGTGCAACTAATGAAAAACTGTTTTTT.

This chain's CDR3 is CASSVREASGIPQYF. The CDR3 DNA reads TGTGCCAGCAGCGTGAGGGAGGCTAGCGGGATCCCCCAGTACTTC. The rearrangement uses TRBV9 and TRBJ2-5; 9 bases are a match to TRBD2. Looked up from germline, CDR1 is SGDLS and CDR2 is YYNGEE. The V segment lost 2 bases and the J segment 9 bases; nucleotides outside the gene matches: 11. The CDR3 has 15 residues.

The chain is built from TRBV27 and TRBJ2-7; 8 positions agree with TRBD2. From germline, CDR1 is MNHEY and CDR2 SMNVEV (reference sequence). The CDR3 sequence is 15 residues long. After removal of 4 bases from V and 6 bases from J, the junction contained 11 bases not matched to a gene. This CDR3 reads CASSSRDGGAGEQYF. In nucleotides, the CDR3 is TGTGCCAGCAGTTCCCGGGACGGGGGGGCGGGCGAGCAGTACTTC.

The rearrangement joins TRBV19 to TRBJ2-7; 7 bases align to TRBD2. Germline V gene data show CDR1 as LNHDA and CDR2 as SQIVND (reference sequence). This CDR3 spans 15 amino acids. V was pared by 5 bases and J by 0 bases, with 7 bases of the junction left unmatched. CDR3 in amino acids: CASSLGGSSSYEQYF. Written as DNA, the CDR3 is TGTGCCAGTAGTCTGGGGGGGAGTAGCTCCTACGAGCAGTACTTC.

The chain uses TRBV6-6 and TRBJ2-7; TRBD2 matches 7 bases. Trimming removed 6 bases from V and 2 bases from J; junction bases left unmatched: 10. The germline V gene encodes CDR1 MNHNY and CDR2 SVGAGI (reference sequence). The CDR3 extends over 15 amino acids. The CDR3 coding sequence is TGTGCCAGCAGCCGGGCCCCCGGACTAGCCTACGAGCAGTACTTC. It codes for CASSRAPGLAYEQYF.

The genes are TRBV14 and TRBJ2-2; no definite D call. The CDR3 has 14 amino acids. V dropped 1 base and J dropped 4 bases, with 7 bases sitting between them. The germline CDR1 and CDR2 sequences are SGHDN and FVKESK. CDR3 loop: CASSQVPVTGELFF. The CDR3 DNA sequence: TGTGCCAGCAGCCAAGTTCCCGTCACCGGGGAGCTGTTTTTT.

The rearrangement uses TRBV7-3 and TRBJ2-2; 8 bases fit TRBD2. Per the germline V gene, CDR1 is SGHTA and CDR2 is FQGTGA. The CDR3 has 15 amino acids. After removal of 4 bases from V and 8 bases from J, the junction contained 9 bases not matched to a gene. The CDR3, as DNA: TGTGCCAGCAGCTCCCAAATAGCGGGAACTGGGGAGCTGTTTTTT. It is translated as CASSSQIAGTGELFF.

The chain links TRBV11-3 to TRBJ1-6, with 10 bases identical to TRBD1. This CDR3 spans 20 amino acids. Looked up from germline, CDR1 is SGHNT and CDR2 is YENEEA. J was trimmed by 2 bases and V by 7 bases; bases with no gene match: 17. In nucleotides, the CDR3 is TGTGCCAGCACCCAAGGATGGGACAGGGGCCTTTGTGCCTATAATTCACCCCTCCACTTT. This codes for CASTQGWDRGLCAYNSPLHF.

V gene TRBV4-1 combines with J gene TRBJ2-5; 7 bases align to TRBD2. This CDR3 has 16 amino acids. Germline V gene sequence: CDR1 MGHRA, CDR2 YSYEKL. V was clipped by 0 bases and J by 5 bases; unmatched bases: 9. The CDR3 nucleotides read TGCGCCAGCAGCCAAGATCTGAGCGGGGCCCGGGAGACCCAGTACTTC. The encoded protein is CASSQDLSGARETQYF.

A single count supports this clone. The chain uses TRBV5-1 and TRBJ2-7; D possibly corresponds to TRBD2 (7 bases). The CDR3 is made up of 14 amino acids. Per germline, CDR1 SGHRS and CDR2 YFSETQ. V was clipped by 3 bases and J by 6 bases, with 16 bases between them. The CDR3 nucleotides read TGCGCCAGCAGCTACGGACTAGGGGGAATCGAGCAGTACTTC. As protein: CASSYGLGGIEQYF.

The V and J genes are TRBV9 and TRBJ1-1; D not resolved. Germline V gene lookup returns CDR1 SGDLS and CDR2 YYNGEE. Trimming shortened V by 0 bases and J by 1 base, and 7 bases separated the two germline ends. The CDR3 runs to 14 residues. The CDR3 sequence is CASSVGRWNTEAFF. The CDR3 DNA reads TGTGCCAGCAGCGTAGGACGGTGGAACACTGAAGCTTTCTTT.

CDR3 residues: CASSDQGALDTQYF. CDR3 nucleotide sequence: TGTGCCAGCAGCGACCAGGGGGCTTTGGATACGCAGTATTTT. The gene calls are TRBV4-2 and TRBJ2-3; 8 bases align to TRBD1. Trimming removed 5 bases from V and 6 bases from J; junction bases left unmatched: 7. This CDR3 region has 14 residues. The V gene's germline CDR1 is LGHNA and CDR2 YNFKEQ.

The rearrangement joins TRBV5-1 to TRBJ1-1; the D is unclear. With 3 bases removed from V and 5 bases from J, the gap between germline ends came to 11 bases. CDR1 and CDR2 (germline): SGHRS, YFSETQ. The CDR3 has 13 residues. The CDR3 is CASSSGSGTEAFF. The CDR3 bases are TGCGCCAGCAGCTCCGGGTCGGGTACTGAAGCTTTCTTT.

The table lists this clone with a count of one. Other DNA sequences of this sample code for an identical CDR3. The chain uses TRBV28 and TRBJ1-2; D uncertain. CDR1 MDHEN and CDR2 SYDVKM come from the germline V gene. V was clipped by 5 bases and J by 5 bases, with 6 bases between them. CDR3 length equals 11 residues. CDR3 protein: CASSDTYGYTF. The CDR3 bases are TGTGCCAGCAGTGACACTTATGGCTACACCTTC.

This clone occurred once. CDR3 coding DNA: TGTGCCAGCAGCTTGGCCTGGGCGTACTATGGCTACACCTTC. It specifies CASSLAWAYYGYTF. This chain connects TRBV5-6 to TRBJ1-2; D gene unclear. This CDR3 has 14 amino acids. Germline V CDR1 and CDR2: SGHDT, YYEEEE. V lost 0 bases to trimming and J lost 3 bases, with 9 bases between them.

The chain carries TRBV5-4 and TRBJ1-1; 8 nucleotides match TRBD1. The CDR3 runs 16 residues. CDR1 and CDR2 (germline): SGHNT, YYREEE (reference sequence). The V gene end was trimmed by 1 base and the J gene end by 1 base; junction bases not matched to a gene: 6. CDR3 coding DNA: TGTGCCAGCAGCTTGCGCTCCGGGACAGGGAACACTGAAGCTTTCTTT. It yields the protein CASSLRSGTGNTEAFF.